These 14 T cell receptor beta chains were sequenced from one sample in a study of blood T cells in healthy people across ages. Sample-barcoded 5' priming and a J-beta primer mix drove a second PCR of about 6 to 12 cycles. TCRdb independently ran MiXCR on the 5' RACE reads; one entry per CDR3 protein. This table holds roughly 560,000 distinct CDR3 sequences, about 24% found once. The same sample was also used in a study of T cells of mothers and their children.

Sequences were obtained from blood. These receptors were taken from a boy aged 5-17 years in good health.

In regard to this clonotype: As the CDR3 is not closed by the conserved phenylalanine or tryptophan, this likely results from a read error. The gene calls are TRBV19 and TRBJ2-1; weak D call: TRBD1 (5 bases). The J call is uncertain, as TRBJ2-7 better fits the DNA end. Germline CDR1 and CDR2: LNHDA and SQIVND (reference sequence). The length of the CDR3 is 13 residues. CDR3 sequence: CASSIQGENEQYL. The CDR3 DNA reads as TGTGCCAGTAGTATCCAGGGCGAGAACGAGCAGTACCTC.

This clonotype was counted a few times. The gene calls are TRBV20-1 and TRBJ2-5; D gene unclear. The J call may be faulty, since TRBJ2-7 better matches the DNA end. This CDR3 region has 12 residues. The germline CDR1 and CDR2 sequences are DFQATT and SNEGSKA (reference sequence). The CDR3 loop is CSATDGSYEQYF. In nucleotides, the CDR3 is TGCAGTGCGACGGACGGATCCTACGAGCAGTACTTC.

This clonotype was observed a handful of times. The missing conserved phenylalanine or tryptophan at the end of this CDR3 makes a read error likely. This sequence joins TRBV28 and TRBJ2-7, with 10 nucleotides matching TRBD2. In germline, CDR1 is MDHEN, CDR2 SYDVKM. The CDR3 is 15 residues long. The ends lost 5 bases at V and 0 bases at J; junction bases unmatched: 4. The CDR3 is CASSLAGASSYEQYL. CDR3 sequence (DNA): TGTGCCAGCAGTCTAGCGGGGGCGAGCTCCTACGAGCAGTACCTC.

The rearrangement uses TRBV12-3 or TRBV12-4 and TRBJ2-2; D might be TRBD1 (5 bases). The CDR3 runs to 14 residues. With 3 bases removed from V and 6 bases from J, the gap between germline ends came to 11 bases. The CDR3 protein is CASSFGEGAGELFF. For the CDR3, the DNA is TGTGCCAGCAGTTTCGGCGAAGGGGCCGGGGAGCTGTTTTTT.

The chain couples TRBV29-1 to TRBJ2-5; no clear D gene. In germline, CDR1 is SQVTM, CDR2 ANQGSEA. The CDR3 runs to 12 residues. Trimming cost V 6 bases and J 5 bases, with 13 bases left between them. CDR3 residues: CSVSQFRETQYF. The DNA of the CDR3 is TGCAGCGTGAGCCAGTTTAGGGAGACCCAGTACTTC. Complete variable domain (other parts from reference TRBV29-1 and TRBJ2-5): SAVISQKPSRDICQRGTSLTIQCQVDSQVTMMFWYRQQPGQSLTLIATANQGSEATYESGFVIDKFPISRPNLTFSTLTVSNMSPEDSSIYLCSVSQFRETQYFGPGTRLLVL.

The rearrangement joins TRBV4-1 to TRBJ1-2; D gene unclear. V gave up 1 base and J gave up 7 bases, with 13 bases separating them. The CDR3 is 14 amino acids. Per the germline V gene, CDR1 is MGHRA and CDR2 is YSYEKL. CDR3 in DNA: TGCGCCAGCAGCCAAGGACGTGGGGTTGGTGGCTACACCTTC. Its translation: CASSQGRGVGGYTF.

This clonotype has a handful of counts. This sequence joins TRBV7-2 and TRBJ2-5; possible D gene TRBD1, 5 bases. Germline V gene lookup returns CDR1 SGHTA and CDR2 FQGNSA. This CDR3 region has 15 residues. Trimming removed 3 bases from V and 1 base from J, with 12 bases in between. The CDR3, as DNA: TGTGCCAGCAGCTTCCAGGGATTGAGCCAAGAGACCCAGTACTTC. Protein: CASSFQGLSQETQYF.

This clonotype has only a few counts. The chain couples TRBV20-1 to TRBJ2-3; TRBD1 aligns across 10 bases. Germline trimming cut 6 bases from V and 6 bases from J; bases unmatched to any gene: 6. The CDR3 consists of 13 residues. Per germline, CDR1 DFQATT and CDR2 SNEGSKA (reference sequence). CDR3 amino acids: CSARQGAMDTQYF. The CDR3 region has the DNA TGCAGTGCAAGACAGGGGGCAATGGATACGCAGTATTTT.

The chain is built from TRBV5-1 and TRBJ2-3; 10 positions match TRBD2. Germline V gives CDR1 SGHRS, CDR2 YFSETQ. With 4 bases clipped from V and 2 bases from J, the junction kept 10 bases outside the gene matches. This CDR3 comprises 17 residues. The CDR3 coding sequence is TGCGCCAGCAGCCTCCGCCTAGCGGGGGATTACACAGATACGCAGTATTTT. It yields the protein CASSLRLAGDYTDTQYF.

In its sample, this clonotype was seen a few times. The rearrangement joins TRBV6-2 or TRBV6-3 to TRBJ2-3, with 8 nucleotides matching TRBD2. Germline CDR1 MNHEY, CDR2 SVGEGT. The CDR3 is 14 amino acids. The V segment lost 7 bases and the J segment 2 bases; nucleotides outside the gene matches: 5. CDR3 sequence (DNA): TGTGCCAGCAAGGGACTAGTCGACACAGATACGCAGTATTTT. It encodes CASKGLVDTDTQYF.

This clonotype was picked up a small number of times. The genes are TRBV28 and TRBJ2-7, with D perhaps TRBD2 (5 bases). Germline CDR1 and CDR2: MDHEN and SYDVKM. This CDR3 has 17 amino acids. V dropped 5 bases and J dropped 2 bases, with 22 bases sitting between them. In DNA form, the CDR3 reads TGTGCCAGCAGTGCGGACCATTCGGGGTCCCAACCCTACGAGCAGTACTTC. It translates to CASSADHSGSQPYEQYF.

This clonotype was observed many times. V gene TRBV10-3 combines with J gene TRBJ2-7, with 7 bases aligning to TRBD1. The CDR3 is made up of 15 amino acids. Trimming took 6 bases from V and 5 from J; bases not matched to a gene: 13. CDR1 is ENHRY, CDR2 SYGVKD, per germline. CDR3 amino acids: CAISSPPTGDDEQYF. For the CDR3, the DNA is TGTGCCATCAGCTCACCTCCTACAGGGGATGACGAGCAGTACTTC.

CDR3 region: CASSPGLDRGSGNIQYF. CDR3 in DNA: TGTGCCAGCAGTCCGGGGTTAGACAGGGGGAGTGGAAACATTCAGTACTTC. The chain uses TRBV12-3 or TRBV12-4 and TRBJ2-4, with 9 bases fitting TRBD1. The ends lost 5 bases at V and 6 bases at J; junction bases unmatched: 14. The CDR3 extends over 17 amino acids.

This chain uses TRBV25-1 with TRBJ2-1; 8 bases agree with TRBD1. CDR1 and CDR2 (germline): MGHDK, SYGVNS. The CDR3 covers 13 residues. The V segment lost 6 bases and the J segment 5 bases; nucleotides outside the gene matches: 3. As DNA, the CDR3 is TGTGCCAGCAGAGGACAGGGCCACAATGAGCAGTTCTTC. As protein: CASRGQGHNEQFF.